This T cell receptor beta chain was identified in a study of long-term antiretroviral therapy in people with HIV. Sequencing relied on immunoSEQ assay v3.0, run at survey level. Some clones are missing from TCRdb's copy, which holds only in-frame ones; the method was immunoSEQ multiplex PCR. The sample yields fewer than 30,000 clones, approximately 88% seen once. Whole-study results and caveats: When set beside controls, HIV repertoires had CDR3 length ranges that were narrower.

As to this clone: As yet, its antigen is unknown.

Participants with HIV, all of them, were treated in the United States. Germline-derived CDR1 and CDR2 are ENHRY and SYGVKD. CDR3 length: 17 amino acids. V dropped 6 bases and J dropped 1; count of bases not matched to a gene: 5. The sample was unsorted PBMCs, taken about 2.7 years after starting antiretroviral therapy. The J gene is TRBJ2-2, the V gene TRBV10-3, with 13 bases matching TRBD2. The source of this sequence is a man younger than 45 with HIV. CDR3 DNA: TGTGCCATCAGGGATGGACTAGCGGGAGAGAACACCGGGGAGCTGTTTTTT. Its translation: CAIRDGLAGENTGELFF.